This T cell receptor beta chain was identified in a study of memory CD4+ T cells and cytomegalovirus serostatus. Study outcomes and limitations: CD4+ memory repertoires contained about two fifths of the 164 reported CMV TCRbeta sequences.

Germline CDR1 and CDR2: ENHRY and SYGVKD. Trimming stripped 2 bases from V and 5 bases from J, with 7 bases between. The CDR3 spans 13 residues. The protocol was immunoSEQ multiplex PCR, while the TCRdb copy is restricted to in-frame clones and leaves out a portion. The table has approximately 44,000 clones, less than 85% seen once. This clone has a single count. The antigen is unknown. Single viable CD3+CD4+CD8-CD45RO+ cells were sorted as the memory CD4+ T cells. The chain has TRBV10-3 and TRBJ1-5, with D perhaps TRBD1 (5 bases). This receptor was taken from an adult in good health and CMV-seronegative. Sequencing was performed on memory CD4+ T cells from blood. The DNA of the CDR3 is TGTGCCATCAGTGAGAGCAGGGATCAGCCCCAGCATTTT. It translates to CAISESRDQPQHF.